These 6 T cell receptor beta chains were sequenced from one sample in a study of blood T cell repertoires in COVID-19. The table came from immunoSEQ multiplex PCR; TCRdb's copy has only in-frame clones and leaves some out. Of around 280,000 clones listed, roughly 86% are singletons. The specimen was peripheral blood. The receptors were gathered from a woman aged 25 to 39 with COVID-19, enrolled during active disease.

V is TRBV27 and J is TRBJ2-7; 12 bases agree with TRBD2. J was trimmed by 7 bases and V by 4 bases; bases with no gene match: 11. CDR1 MNHEY and CDR2 SMNVEV come from the germline V gene (reference sequence). The CDR3 covers 16 residues. CDR3 residues: CASSSRASGGAREQYF. CDR3 bases: TGTGCCAGCAGTTCCCGGGCTAGCGGGGGGGCGCGGGAGCAGTACTTC.

The count of this clone is one. The rearrangement links TRBV27 to TRBJ2-5, with D perhaps TRBD2 (6 bases). The germline V gene encodes CDR1 MNHEY and CDR2 SMNVEV (reference sequence). Trimming stripped 11 bases from V and 5 bases from J, with 24 bases between. The CDR3 has 15 amino acids. The CDR3 DNA is TGTGCCTTGGGAGGTCTCATACTGGGGTTGGAGACCCAGTACTTC. Its translation is CALGGLILGLETQYF.

This chain links TRBV28 with TRBJ1-3; TRBD1 might be the D (5 bases). Germline assignment: CDR1 MDHEN and CDR2 SYDVKM. CDR3 size: 15 residues. The germline V and J ends were trimmed by 4 bases and 2 bases, with 12 bases remaining between them. CDR3 loop: CASSSYPGTGNTIYF. CDR3 sequence (DNA): TGTGCCAGCAGTTCCTACCCAGGGACTGGAAACACCATATATTTT.

Here the CDR3 DNA reads TGTGCCAGCAGCGTAGCCCTTACCCGGGGGGGCAGGGAAGGGGAGCTGTTTTTT. The encoded protein is CASSVALTRGGREGELFF. V gene TRBV9 combines with J gene TRBJ2-2, with 8 positions matching TRBD2. The CDR3 has 18 residues. Germline V gives CDR1 SGDLS, CDR2 YYNGEE. The trim removed 0 bases at V and 8 bases at J, leaving 15 bases unmatched.

The chain couples TRBV2 to TRBJ1-5, with 8 nucleotides matching TRBD1. Per germline, CDR1 SNHLY and CDR2 FYNNEI. The CDR3 has 14 residues. J lost 7 bases, V lost 8 bases, and 10 bases had no gene match. The CDR3: CASVQTGAGQPQHF. The CDR3, as DNA: TGTGCCAGCGTCCAGACAGGGGCGGGACAGCCCCAGCATTTT. The full variable domain, in which reference TRBV2 and TRBJ1-5 provide the parts outside the CDR3, is EPEVTQTPSHQVTQMGQEVILRCVPISNHLYFYWYRQILGQKVEFLVSFYNNEISEKSEIFDDQFSVERPDGSNFTLKIRSTKLEDSAMYFCASVQTGAGQPQHFGDGTRLSIL.

V gene TRBV7-2 combines with J gene TRBJ1-6, with 7 bases identical to TRBD1. Germline-derived CDR1 and CDR2 are SGHTA and FQGNSA. The CDR3 extends over 16 amino acids. Losses at the gene ends were 5 bases for V and 8 bases for J; bases not matched to a gene: 12. Here the CDR3 DNA reads TGTGCCAGCAGCCCTCGACCGACAGGGAATGATTCACCCCTCCACTTT. This codes for CASSPRPTGNDSPLHF. Full variable domain (remainder filled in from reference TRBV7-2 and TRBJ1-6): GAGVSQSPSNKVTEKGKDVELRCDPISGHTALYWYRQSLGQGLEFLIYFQGNSAPDKSGLPSDRFSAERTGGSVSTLTIQRTQQEDSAVYLCASSPRPTGNDSPLHFGNGTRLTVT.